This T cell receptor (beta chain) was obtained from a study of T cell responses to AZD1222 COVID-19 vaccine. Study-level points and caveats: No repertoire was sampled before or during the peak T cell response, only after it. When two AZD1222 doses had been given, Spike-specific TCR breadth and depth rose.

V dropped 0 bases and J dropped 2 bases, with 11 bases sitting between them. The length of the CDR3 is 15 residues. The germline V gene has CDR1 SGDLS and CDR2 YYNGEE. As regards this clone: Its cognate antigen is unknown.

Data came from immunoSEQ multiplex PCR; TCRdb stores just in-frame clones and leaves some out. The data show some 120,000 clones, with approximately 83% seen just once and roughly 3.9% held by the top ten. The sequenced sample was peripheral blood, obtained on day 0 of MenACWY control vaccination. The TCR comes from an adult in good health. V gene TRBV9 combines with J gene TRBJ2-5; tentative D call: TRBD2 (5 bases). CDR3 residues: CASSVAPGGQETQYF. In nucleotides, the CDR3 is TGTGCCAGCAGCGTAGCACCGGGCGGGCAAGAGACCCAGTACTTC.